This T cell receptor beta chain comes out of a study of T cells in Graves' hyperthyroidism and ophthalmopathy. Concerning this clonotype itself: A much bigger clone sits one base away, suggesting this may be a read error.

TCR beta CDR3 regions were amplified from RNA. When the TCR CDR3 underwent first-round RT-PCR, the HTBI primer set was used. TCRdb recomputed calls from the multiplex PCR reads with MiXCR, one row per CDR3 protein. The profile covers some 500,000 distinct CDR3 sequences, with approximately 15% appearing a single time and 15% to 20% taken by the ten largest. Germline V gene data show CDR1 as MNHEY and CDR2 as SVGEGT. CDR3 size: 14 residues. This sequence originates from a woman aged 18-29 years with Graves' hyperthyroidism. V usage is TRBV6-2 or TRBV6-3 and J usage is TRBJ1-1; D might be TRBD1 (6 bases). Sequencing was performed on blood. The CDR3 loop reads CASKGQGRGTEALF. For the CDR3, the DNA is TGTGCCAGCAAGGGGCAGGGGCGGGGCACTGAAGCTCTCTTT.